These T cell receptor beta chains were read from a single sample in a study of blood T cell repertoires in COVID-19. The method was immunoSEQ multiplex PCR; TCRdb's version includes in-frame clones alone and lacks a portion of them. The sample includes about 88,000 clones, less than 95% seen only once; the top ten take roughly 7%. Sample: peripheral blood. The source of these receptors is a man aged 18 to 29 with COVID-19, enrolled during active disease. CDR3s include the opening cysteine and the closing phenylalanine or tryptophan.

j_call v_call cdr3_length cdr3_aa
TRBJ2-7 TRBV29-1 11 CSIQGAYEQYF
TRBJ1-5 TRBV6-2/TRBV6-3 16 CASSYAPGQSNQPQHF
TRBJ2-5 TRBV3-1/TRBV3-2 14 CASSQDGAVRTQYF
TRBJ2-5 TRBV4-1 15 CASSQDSGGGKTQYF
TRBJ1-3 TRBV6-4 19 CASRVVTGGKWVSGNTIYF
TRBJ1-3 TRBV30 15 CAWSIRLGRGNTIYF
TRBJ1-2 TRBV27 15 CASSPGTGANYGYTF
TRBJ2-7 TRBV15 15 CATSRGGGGLNEQYF
TRBJ1-6 TRBV3-1/TRBV3-2 14 CASSQQKIGGPLHF
TRBJ2-1 TRBV30 15 CAWSVDLAVNNEQFF